The rows below give T cell receptor beta chains drawn from one sample of a study of cytotoxic CD8 clonotypes in ibrutinib-treated CLL. Some clones are missing from TCRdb's copy, which holds only in-frame ones; the method was immunoSEQ multiplex PCR. The data hold 35,000 or so clones, with about 70% observed a single time. The sample in question was PBMCs, obtained before ibrutinib treatment. Receptors originate from a human donor with chronic lymphocytic leukemia. CDR3s include the opening cysteine and the closing phenylalanine or tryptophan. The order of the fields is clone size, D gene, J gene, V gene, CDR3 DNA, CDR3 protein. D genes are given only for firm matches. Only some rows state a clone size, as once, few, many or a class for expanded clones.

size: NA
D: NA
J: TRBJ2-7
V: TRBV6-5
DNA: TGTGCCAGCACTGGGACCCCTGACTACGAGCAGTACTTC
CDR3: CASTGTPDYEQYF

size: few
D: TRBD2
J: TRBJ2-5
V: TRBV6-6
DNA: TGTGCCACCAGTCTACCAGCGGGGGCCCAGGGGACCCAGTACTTC
CDR3: CATSLPAGAQGTQYF

size: NA
D: TRBD1
J: TRBJ1-1
V: TRBV6-5
DNA: TGTGCCAGCAGCCTAGGGGGCTCGGACACTGAAGCTTTCTTT
CDR3: CASSLGGSDTEAFF

size: NA
D: TRBD2
J: TRBJ2-1
V: TRBV15
DNA: TGTGCCACCAGCAGCGGACTAGCGGGATACAATGAGCAGTTCTTC
CDR3: CATSSGLAGYNEQFF

size: NA
D: NA
J: TRBJ2-7
V: TRBV4-3
DNA: TGCGCCAGCAGCCTCGGGGCACCAGGGTACGAGCAGTACTTC
CDR3: CASSLGAPGYEQYF

size: NA
D: TRBD1
J: TRBJ2-1
V: TRBV4-1
DNA: TGCGCCAGCAGCCAGGACAGGGGGCTCTACAATGAGCAGTTCTTC
CDR3: CASSQDRGLYNEQFF

size: few
D: NA
J: TRBJ2-7
V: TRBV27
DNA: TGTGCCAGCAGTTGGGGCTACGAGCAGTACTTC
CDR3: CASSWGYEQYF

size: NA
D: TRBD1
J: TRBJ1-4
V: TRBV5-1
DNA: TGCGCCAGCAGCTTGTACCAGGGGGCTAATGAAAAACTGTTTTTT
CDR3: CASSLYQGANEKLFF

size: NA
D: NA
J: TRBJ1-2
V: TRBV6-5
DNA: TGTGCCAGCAGTTACCAATTTACAGGGAAATATGGCTACACCTTC
CDR3: CASSYQFTGKYGYTF

size: NA
D: TRBD1
J: TRBJ2-7
V: TRBV4-3
DNA: TGCGCCAGCAGCCAATCAGGCCCGGGACAGCCCTACGAGCAGTACTTC
CDR3: CASSQSGPGQPYEQYF

size: NA
D: NA
J: TRBJ1-5
V: TRBV6-5
DNA: TGTGCCAGCAGTTACCGACAGTATCAAAGCAATCAGCCCCAGCATTTT
CDR3: CASSYRQYQSNQPQHF

size: few
D: NA
J: TRBJ2-3
V: TRBV14
DNA: TGTGCCAGCAGCCAAGCGCGGCACACAGATACGCAGTATTTT
CDR3: CASSQARHTDTQYF

size: NA
D: NA
J: TRBJ2-5
V: TRBV7-6
DNA: TGTGCCAGCAGCTTGGGCCTCAAAGAGACCCAGTACTTC
CDR3: CASSLGLKETQYF

size: NA
D: NA
J: TRBJ1-2
V: TRBV6-1
DNA: TGTGCCAGCAGTGACGAGACCTATGGCTACACCTTC
CDR3: CASSDETYGYTF

size: NA
D: NA
J: TRBJ2-1
V: TRBV9
DNA: TGTGCCAGCAGCGAGGCACTTTCGACTGAGCAGTTCTTC
CDR3: CASSEALSTEQFF

size: NA
D: NA
J: TRBJ2-7
V: TRBV28
DNA: TGTGCCAGCAGTCCCGACTCCTCCTACGAGCAGTACTTC
CDR3: CASSPDSSYEQYF

size: NA
D: NA
J: TRBJ2-1
V: TRBV7-2
DNA: TGTGCCAGCAGCTTCCGGGTAGGCAGGGCGCCCTCCTACAATGAGCAGTTCTTC
CDR3: CASSFRVGRAPSYNEQFF

size: NA
D: NA
J: TRBJ2-1
V: TRBV5-3
DNA: TGTGCCAGAAGGACGGCGGCTACCGAGCAGTTCTTC
CDR3: CARRTAATEQFF

size: NA
D: TRBD1
J: TRBJ2-7
V: TRBV27
DNA: TGTGCCAGCAGTTTAGGACAGGATGGCCCAACCTACGAGCAGTACTTC
CDR3: CASSLGQDGPTYEQYF

size: NA
D: NA
J: TRBJ1-2
V: TRBV4-1
DNA: TGCGCCAGCAGCCAAGATGGAGGATGGGTCTATGGCTACACCTTC
CDR3: CASSQDGGWVYGYTF

size: NA
D: NA
J: TRBJ2-3
V: TRBV19
DNA: TGTGCCAGCGGAGGGAGGGGGTTTTACACAGATACGCAGTATTTT
CDR3: CASGGRGFYTDTQYF

size: NA
D: TRBD2
J: TRBJ2-1
V: TRBV27
DNA: TGTGCCAGCACGGGGACTAGCCCTGGAGAGCAGTTCTTC
CDR3: CASTGTSPGEQFF

size: NA
D: NA
J: TRBJ1-6
V: TRBV28
DNA: TGTGCCAGCAGTTCCCTTGCCAGTTTGGGACCCCTCCACTTT
CDR3: CASSSLASLGPLHF

size: NA
D: TRBD2
J: TRBJ2-2
V: TRBV7-6
DNA: TGTGCCAGCAGCTTAGTTGCGGGGGACTTCACCGGGGAGCTGTTTTTT
CDR3: CASSLVAGDFTGELFF

size: NA
D: NA
J: TRBJ1-5
V: TRBV27
DNA: TGTGCCAGCAGTTTCCGGTTGGGTGACAATCAGCCCCAGCATTTT
CDR3: CASSFRLGDNQPQHF

size: NA
D: TRBD1
J: TRBJ2-3
V: TRBV15
DNA: TGTGCCACCAGCAGAGGGGGCAGGGGGCTTGCAGATACGCAGTATTTT
CDR3: CATSRGGRGLADTQYF

size: NA
D: TRBD1
J: TRBJ2-3
V: TRBV7-9
DNA: TGTGCCAGCAGCTTTTCGACAGGGGTGAAGGGCACAGATACGCAGTATTTT
CDR3: CASSFSTGVKGTDTQYF

size: NA
D: NA
J: TRBJ2-7
V: TRBV7-7
DNA: TGTGCTAGCAGTCAAGGGGTTACCTACGAGCAGTACTTC
CDR3: CASSQGVTYEQYF

size: once
D: NA
J: TRBJ1-1
V: TRBV6-5
DNA: TGTGCCAGCAGCCACGACAGGCCGAACACTGAAGCTTTCTTT
CDR3: CASSHDRPNTEAFF

size: NA
D: NA
J: TRBJ1-4
V: TRBV4-1
DNA: TGCGCCAGCAGCCGAGGACACGCTAATGAAAAACTGTTTTTT
CDR3: CASSRGHANEKLFF

size: once
D: NA
J: TRBJ2-7
V: TRBV7-9
DNA: TGTGCCGCCCCCGGGGGACGGGGCGAGCAGTACTTC
CDR3: CAAPGGRGEQYF

size: NA
D: NA
J: TRBJ2-2
V: TRBV5-1
DNA: TGCGCCAGCAGCCCGAGACAGATGAACACCGGGGAGCTGTTTTTT
CDR3: CASSPRQMNTGELFF

size: NA
D: NA
J: TRBJ2-7
V: TRBV7-9
DNA: TGTGCCAGCAGCGTCGGGGTCGCAAGGGCCTACGAGCAGTACTTC
CDR3: CASSVGVARAYEQYF

size: few
D: NA
J: TRBJ2-7
V: TRBV19
DNA: TGTGCCAGTAGTATAGGTCCTACCTACGAGCAGTACTTC
CDR3: CASSIGPTYEQYF

size: NA
D: TRBD1
J: TRBJ2-4
V: TRBV7-9
DNA: TGTGCCAGCAGTTCAGGACAGGCGAAAAACATTCAGTACTTC
CDR3: CASSSGQAKNIQYF

size: NA
D: NA
J: TRBJ2-1
V: TRBV9
DNA: TGTGCCAGCAGCGTAGCGGGCGCGGTTTACAATGAGCAGTTCTTC
CDR3: CASSVAGAVYNEQFF

size: NA
D: NA
J: TRBJ2-2
V: TRBV9
DNA: TGTGCCAGCAGCGTCGGCGGGAAGAACACCGGGGAGCTGTTTTTT
CDR3: CASSVGGKNTGELFF

size: medium-sized
D: NA
J: TRBJ1-1
V: TRBV18
DNA: TGTGCCAGCGCAGGCTTGGGGGGGAAGAACACTGAAGCTTTCTTT
CDR3: CASAGLGGKNTEAFF

size: once
D: NA
J: TRBJ1-2
V: TRBV7-9
DNA: TGTGCCAGCTCCCCCATGGGGGGCGCGCATGGCTACACCTTC
CDR3: CASSPMGGAHGYTF

size: NA
D: TRBD1
J: TRBJ2-7
V: TRBV5-6
DNA: TGTGCCAGCAGCTTGATCCGACAGGGAAACCTCGAGCAGTACTTC
CDR3: CASSLIRQGNLEQYF

size: NA
D: NA
J: TRBJ2-1
V: TRBV4-1
DNA: TGCGCCAGCAGCCCCCGCCCATCCGGGGATGGCTACAATGAGCAGTTCTTC
CDR3: CASSPRPSGDGYNEQFF

size: NA
D: NA
J: TRBJ1-2
V: TRBV6-1
DNA: TGTGCCAGCAACTCAGGGACCTTTTACTACACCTTC
CDR3: CASNSGTFYYTF

size: NA
D: NA
J: TRBJ2-7
V: TRBV10-1
DNA: TGCGCCAGCAGTGAGCTGCAGGGTAAGAGGTGCGAGCAGTACTTC
CDR3: CASSELQGKRCEQYF

size: NA
D: NA
J: TRBJ2-7
V: TRBV7-9
DNA: TGTGCCAGCAGCTTATCGTGGGGAAGCTCCTACGAGCAGTACTTC
CDR3: CASSLSWGSSYEQYF